A selection of T cell receptor beta chains follows, all from one sample in a study of T cells in tuberculosis. TCRdb keeps only in-frame clones here, not all; method: immunoSEQ multiplex PCR. The top ten hold about 2.4% of the sample, which has approximately 34,000 clones, roughly 90% seen once. The sequenced sample was PBMCs, obtained at tuberculosis diagnosis. The receptors come from an adult with tuberculosis. Both conserved end residues are part of each CDR3. D genes are given only for firm matches. The size entry is marked missing in some rows and otherwise reads once, few, many or a size class.

v_call,j_call,cdr3_length,d_call,clone_size,cdr3_nt,cdr3_aa
TRBV7-2,TRBJ1-3,15,-,-,TGTGCCAGCAGCTTAGTATCAGGGCCCGGAAACACCATATATTTT,CASSLVSGPGNTIYF
TRBV27,TRBJ1-2,19,TRBD1,-,TGTGCCAGCAGTTTATCCCTCATTGGGACAGGGAAATCTTTTCATGGCTACACCTTC,CASSLSLIGTGKSFHGYTF
TRBV6-1,TRBJ1-5,15,-,-,TGTGCCAGCTTTCCAGGGGTTTATAGCAATCAGCCCCAGCATTTT,CASFPGVYSNQPQHF
TRBV7-2,TRBJ1-6,12,-,-,TGTGCCAGCAGCACCAGGGATTCACCCCTCCACTTT,CASSTRDSPLHF
TRBV29-1,TRBJ1-1,12,-,-,TGCAGCGTTATGTCAGGGAACACTGAAGCTTTCTTT,CSVMSGNTEAFF
TRBV4-3,TRBJ1-1,14,TRBD1,-,TGCGCCAGCAGCCAGGGGACAGGGCAAACTGAAGCTTTCTTT,CASSQGTGQTEAFF
TRBV7-2,TRBJ1-2,16,TRBD1,-,TGTGCCAGCAGCCGGACAGGAATGCAGATTAACTATGGCTACACCTTC,CASSRTGMQINYGYTF
TRBV29-1,TRBJ2-3,15,TRBD2,-,TGCAGCGTTGAGATACTAGCGGGGGGTGGGGATACGCAGTATTTT,CSVEILAGGGDTQYF
TRBV7-8,TRBJ1-2,14,-,-,TGTGCCAGCAGCGGATCTCGGGGGGACTATGGCTACACCTTC,CASSGSRGDYGYTF
TRBV5-1,TRBJ1-5,14,-,-,TGCGCCAGCAGCTTGGCGGTAGGGGTGCAGCCCCAGCATTTT,CASSLAVGVQPQHF
TRBV19,TRBJ1-5,16,TRBD1,-,TGTGCCAGTAGTCCAGGACAGGGGGCAGGCAATCAGCCCCAGCATTTT,CASSPGQGAGNQPQHF
TRBV28,TRBJ2-2,16,TRBD1,-,TGTGCCAGCAGGTTGGGACAGGGTTTTTTCCCCGGGGAGCTGTTTTTT,CASRLGQGFFPGELFF
TRBV28,TRBJ2-3,14,-,-,TGTGCCAGCAGTGCTCCGGGGGGCCCAGATACGCAGTATTTT,CASSAPGGPDTQYF
TRBV2,TRBJ1-5,15,-,-,TGTGCCAGCAGCCTCATGACAGGACCGGATCAGCCCCAGCATTTT,CASSLMTGPDQPQHF
TRBV13,TRBJ2-1,15,-,-,TGTGCCAGCAGCCCCGGGCAGGGCTCCTACAATGAGCAGTTCTTC,CASSPGQGSYNEQFF
TRBV5-1,TRBJ1-5,17,-,-,TGCGCCAGCAGCTTGGGTCTGGGGGCCGGAAGCAATCAGCCCCAGCATTTT,CASSLGLGAGSNQPQHF
TRBV30,TRBJ2-7,13,TRBD1,-,TGTGCCTGGGGAGGACAGGCCTCCTACGAGCAGTACTTC,CAWGGQASYEQYF
TRBV9,TRBJ2-1,14,TRBD2,-,TGTGCCAGCAGCGAGATGTCTAGCGGGGGGGAGCAGTTCTTC,CASSEMSSGGEQFF
TRBV7-2,TRBJ2-2,16,TRBD1,-,TGTGCCAGCAGCTACGGGACAGGGGGCTATACCGGGGAGCTGTTTTTT,CASSYGTGGYTGELFF
TRBV18,TRBJ1-1,15,TRBD1,-,TGTGCCAGCTCGAGCTCCGGGACAGGGCTTCCTGAAGCTTTCTTT,CASSSSGTGLPEAFF
TRBV19,TRBJ2-1,14,-,-,TGTGCCACCCTTGGGGAGCAAGCTCCGAATGAGCAGTTCTTC,CATLGEQAPNEQFF
TRBV30,TRBJ1-5,15,TRBD1,-,TGTGCCTGGAGTGTTGGACAGGGGAGGATCCAGCCCCAGCATTTT,CAWSVGQGRIQPQHF
TRBV7-2,TRBJ2-1,15,TRBD2,few,TGTGCCAGCAGCCCTGGGGTAGCGGGGGGGCGCGAGCAGTTCTTC,CASSPGVAGGREQFF
TRBV11-2,TRBJ1-1,14,-,-,TGTGCCAGCAGCTATAGAGGTGGACTCCCTGAAGCTTTCTTT,CASSYRGGLPEAFF
TRBV4-1,TRBJ1-2,16,TRBD1,-,TGCGCCAGCAGCCCCGCCGGGACAGGGGCGGACTATGGCTACACCTTC,CASSPAGTGADYGYTF
TRBV2,TRBJ2-1,13,-,-,TGTGCCAGCAGTGAAGGGCAGGGCAATGAGCAGTTCTTC,CASSEGQGNEQFF
TRBV6-5,TRBJ1-5,14,-,few,TGTGCCAGCAGTTCCGGACAGCACAATCAGCCCCAGCATTTT,CASSSGQHNQPQHF
TRBV5-1,TRBJ2-2,14,-,-,TGCGCCAGTACCGCGGGCGTAGGCACCGGGGAGCTGTTTTTT,CASTAGVGTGELFF
TRBV7-2,TRBJ1-1,15,-,-,TGTGCCAGCAGCTCGAGCATCCAGGGTAACACTGAAGCTTTCTTT,CASSSSIQGNTEAFF
TRBV6-5,TRBJ2-5,13,TRBD2,-,TGTGCCAGCAGAACAAGCGGGAAAGAGACCCAGTACTTC,CASRTSGKETQYF
TRBV5-6,TRBJ2-7,11,-,-,TGTGCCAGCAGCCGGGGTGGTGAGCAGTACTTC,CASSRGGEQYF
TRBV5-6,TRBJ2-1,13,-,-,TGTGCCAGCAGCTTTCAGAACTACAATGAGCAGTTCTTC,CASSFQNYNEQFF
TRBV7-6,TRBJ2-1,16,-,once,TGTGCCAGCAGCTTAGGCTGGTCCGTCGGAGGCAATGAGCAGTTCTTC,CASSLGWSVGGNEQFF
TRBV27,TRBJ2-7,16,TRBD2,-,TGTGCCAGCAGTTTAGTAGGCGGGGGACCCTCCTACGAGCAGTACTTC,CASSLVGGGPSYEQYF
TRBV5-1,TRBJ1-1,14,-,-,TGCGCCAGCAGCCGTGATCCCGAGATGACTGAAGCTTTCTTT,CASSRDPEMTEAFF
TRBV6-1,TRBJ1-6,15,TRBD1,-,TGTGCCAGCGCTGGACAGGGCACCCTTGGGTCACCCCTCCACTTT,CASAGQGTLGSPLHF
TRBV7-8,TRBJ2-7,13,-,-,TGTGCCAGCAGCTACAGGACAGTTGGAGAGCAGTACTTC,CASSYRTVGEQYF
TRBV11-1,TRBJ1-1,15,-,once,TGTGCCAGCAGCCCGGACTCTGGTCGGTCCACTGAAGCTTTCTTT,CASSPDSGRSTEAFF
TRBV30,TRBJ1-1,11,-,-,TGTGCCTGGACGGGAAGAAACGAAGCTTTCTTT,CAWTGRNEAFF
TRBV2,TRBJ1-1,16,-,-,TGTGCCAGCAGTGAAGGGAGGTGGAGAATGAACACTGAAGCTTTCTTT,CASSEGRWRMNTEAFF
TRBV29-1,TRBJ2-3,15,TRBD2,once,TGCAGCGTTGAACGGGGGGAAGTCTTCACAGATACGCAGTATTTT,CSVERGEVFTDTQYF
TRBV5-1,TRBJ1-2,14,-,-,TGCGCCAGCAGCTTGGAGACGGGAAGGAGCGGCTACACCTTC,CASSLETGRSGYTF
TRBV7-2,TRBJ1-2,16,-,-,TGTGCCAGCACCCCTGGCTGGGGGACTCCTAACTATGGCTACACCTTC,CASTPGWGTPNYGYTF
TRBV5-6,TRBJ2-7,13,-,-,TGTGCCAGCAGCCCTGGAGGGGGGGACGAGCAGTACTTC,CASSPGGGDEQYF
TRBV6-5,TRBJ1-6,13,-,-,TGTGCCAGCAGGGGGACACGTAATTCACCCCTCCACTTT,CASRGTRNSPLHF
TRBV30,TRBJ1-2,13,TRBD1,-,TGTGCCTGGAGTGTTAGACAGGGCTATGGCTACACCTTC,CAWSVRQGYGYTF
TRBV6-5,TRBJ1-2,13,-,-,TGTGCCAGCAGTTTGACAGGATACGGTGGCTACACCTTC,CASSLTGYGGYTF
TRBV9,TRBJ1-6,15,-,-,TGTGCCAGCAGCGTAGGACAGGCAGATAATTCACCCCTCCACTTT,CASSVGQADNSPLHF
TRBV6-5,TRBJ1-6,16,-,-,TGTGCCAGCAGTTACTCGCTTGGTAGTGTGAGTTCACCCCTCCACTTT,CASSYSLGSVSSPLHF
TRBV5-5,TRBJ2-3,15,TRBD1,-,TGTGCCAGCAGCCGGACAGGAGCCAGCACAGATACGCAGTATTTT,CASSRTGASTDTQYF
TRBV13,TRBJ1-6,12,-,-,TGTGCCAGCAGCTTAGGGCGGTTGCCCCTCCACTTT,CASSLGRLPLHF
TRBV28,TRBJ1-1,14,-,-,TGTGCCAGCATCCAAGCGCCTGGGAACACTGAAGCTTTCTTT,CASIQAPGNTEAFF
TRBV5-1,TRBJ1-3,14,-,-,TGCGCCAGCAGCTTGGCCACTCACGGAAACACCATATATTTT,CASSLATHGNTIYF
TRBV5-4,TRBJ2-7,14,TRBD1,-,TGTGCCAGCAGTCCGGGGACAGGGTTTTACGAGCAGTACTTC,CASSPGTGFYEQYF
TRBV11-3,TRBJ2-1,16,TRBD2,-,TGTGCCAGCAGCTCCGGGGGGACTAGCGGCTACAATGAGCAGTTCTTC,CASSSGGTSGYNEQFF
TRBV5-1,TRBJ1-1,13,-,-,TGCGCCAGCAGCGGAGCCTTGAACACTGAAGCTTTCTTT,CASSGALNTEAFF